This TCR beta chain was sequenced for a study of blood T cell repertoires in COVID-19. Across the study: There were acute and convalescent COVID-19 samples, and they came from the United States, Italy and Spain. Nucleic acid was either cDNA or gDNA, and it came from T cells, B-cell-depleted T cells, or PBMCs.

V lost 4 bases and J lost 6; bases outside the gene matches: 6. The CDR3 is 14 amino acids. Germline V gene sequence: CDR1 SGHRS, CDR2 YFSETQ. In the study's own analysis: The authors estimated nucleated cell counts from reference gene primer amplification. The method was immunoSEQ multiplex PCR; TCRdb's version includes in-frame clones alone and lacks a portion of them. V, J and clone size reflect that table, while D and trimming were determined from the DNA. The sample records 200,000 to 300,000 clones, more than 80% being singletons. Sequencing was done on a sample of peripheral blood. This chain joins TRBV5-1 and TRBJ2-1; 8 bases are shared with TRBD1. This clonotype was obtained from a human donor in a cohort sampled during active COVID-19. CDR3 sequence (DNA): TGCGCCAGCAGCGTGGGACAGGATAGCAATGAGCAGTTCTTC. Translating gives CASSVGQDSNEQFF.